The rows below give T cell receptor beta chains drawn from one sample of a study of Graves' ophthalmopathy and Graves' hyperthyroidism. TCRdb ran MiXCR on the multiplex PCR reads and lists one entry per CDR3 protein. Of about 480,000 distinct CDR3 sequences in the sample, 13% to 15% were seen once. The specimen was blood. These receptors came from a woman in her thirties with Graves' ophthalmopathy. The CDR3 runs from the conserved cysteine through the conserved F or W. Fields, in order: J gene, D gene, clone size, V gene, CDR3 DNA, CDR3 protein. D genes are given only for firm matches. The size entry is marked missing in some rows and otherwise reads once, few, many or a size class.

TRBJ2-7 . . TRBV28 TGTGCCAGCAGGAAATCCGGGACTGGGACCTACGAGCAGTACTTC CASRKSGTGTYEQYF
TRBJ1-1 TRBD1 many TRBV30 TGTGCCTGGAGCGACAGGGGTGACACTGAAGCTTTCTTT CAWSDRGDTEAFF
TRBJ1-2 TRBD1 . TRBV6-5 TGTGCCAGCAGTTCGAAAACAGGGGGTGGCTACACCTTC CASSSKTGGGYTF
TRBJ1-2 . many TRBV11-2 TGTGCCAGCAGCCCCGCAGGGGTTGGCTACACCTTC CASSPAGVGYTF
TRBJ1-6 TRBD1 many TRBV6-5 TGTGCCAGCAAGCCGGGACAGGTCTCAAGCTCCTATAATTCACCCCTCCACTTT CASKPGQVSSSYNSPLHF
TRBJ1-5 . many TRBV6-2/TRBV6-3 TGTGCCAGCAGACAAAGGACAGGCAATCAGCCCCAGCATTTT CASRQRTGNQPQHF
TRBJ1-1 TRBD1 . TRBV5-1 TGCGCCAGCAGCTTGAAGGACAGGGGGTACACTGAAGCTTTCTTT CASSLKDRGYTEAFF
TRBJ2-7 . . TRBV20-1 TGCAGTGCTACAGGGGCCTGCGACGATCAGTACTTC CSATGACDDQYF
TRBJ1-6 . many TRBV10-3 TGTGCCATCAGTGAATCTAGGAGACAGTTTAATTCACCCCTCCACTTT CAISESRRQFNSPLHF
TRBJ1-2 . many TRBV20-1 TGCAGTGCTAGAGTCACGGATACCATCTATGGCTACACCTTC CSARVTDTIYGYTF
TRBJ1-1 TRBD1 many TRBV7-2 TGTGCCAGCAGCCCCCAGGGGGCGAGGACTGAAGCTTTCTTT CASSPQGARTEAFF
TRBJ2-7 TRBD2 few TRBV20-1 TGCAGTGCTTTGAGCGGGGGCAGCTCCTACGAGCAGTACTTC CSALSGGSSYEQYF
TRBJ2-7 . . TRBV15 TGTGCCACCAGCAGTGAAGAGCCGGGCCCTTCCTACGAGCAGTACTTC CATSSEEPGPSYEQYF
TRBJ1-5 . many TRBV6-1 TGTGCCAGCAGTGAACACCGGAGAGGTCAGCCCCAGCATTTT CASSEHRRGQPQHF
TRBJ1-1 . . TRBV30 TGTGCCTGGAGTCTTTCGGGAAATACTGAAGCTTTCTTT CAWSLSGNTEAFF
TRBJ2-2 TRBD1 . TRBV20-1 TGCAGTGCGAGGACAGGGTGGACCGGGGAGCTGTTTTTT CSARTGWTGELFF
TRBJ1-6 . many TRBV27 TGTGCCAGCAGTTTTTATAGATTGGGGACACAATATAATTCACCCCTCCACTTT CASSFYRLGTQYNSPLHF
TRBJ2-5 TRBD1 . TRBV12-3/TRBV12-4 TGTGCCAGCACCCGGGACAGGGAATCCCTGGTCGACGAGACCCAGTACTTC CASTRDRESLVDETQYF